The rows below give T cell receptor beta chains drawn from one sample of a study of blood T cell repertoires in COVID-19. TCRdb's table, derived via immunoSEQ multiplex PCR, lists solely in-frame clones and lacks some. The data hold roughly 110,000 clones, with around 85% observed a single time. Source material: peripheral blood. These receptor sequences come from a woman in her sixties or seventies with COVID-19, enrolled during active disease. Each CDR3 is given with its conserved first and last residue. D genes are given only for firm matches. Size is stated for part of the rows, as once, few or many counts, or as a class when the clone is expanded.

v_gene: TRBV15; abundance: -; j_gene: TRBJ1-1; d_gene: TRBD1; CDR3aa: CATSQGARTEAFF; CDR3nt: TGTGCCACCAGTCAGGGGGCACGCACTGAAGCTTTCTTT
v_gene: TRBV5-1; abundance: -; j_gene: TRBJ2-1; d_gene: TRBD2; CDR3aa: CASTLEGLAFYNEQFF; CDR3nt: TGCGCCAGCACCTTGGAGGGACTAGCGTTTTACAATGAGCAGTTCTTC
v_gene: TRBV5-3; abundance: -; j_gene: TRBJ2-3; d_gene: TRBD2; CDR3aa: CARSLVTAGGPTDTQYF; CDR3nt: TGTGCCAGAAGCTTGGTTACAGCGGGGGGGCCCACAGATACGCAGTATTTT
v_gene: TRBV7-9; abundance: few; j_gene: TRBJ2-3; d_gene: -; CDR3aa: CASTGQSTDTQYF; CDR3nt: TGTGCCAGCACAGGACAGAGCACAGATACGCAGTATTTT
v_gene: TRBV24-1; abundance: -; j_gene: TRBJ2-3; d_gene: -; CDR3aa: CATSDSQGMSPDTQYF; CDR3nt: TGTGCCACCAGTGACTCTCAGGGCATGTCGCCTGATACGCAGTATTTT
v_gene: TRBV19; abundance: -; j_gene: TRBJ1-2; d_gene: TRBD1; CDR3aa: CASSMVGTGGKYGYTF; CDR3nt: TGTGCCAGTAGTATGGTAGGGACAGGGGGCAAGTATGGCTACACCTTC
v_gene: TRBV30; abundance: -; j_gene: TRBJ1-5; d_gene: TRBD1; CDR3aa: CAWSDMTGLNQPQHF; CDR3nt: TGTGCCTGGAGTGACATGACAGGGCTGAATCAGCCCCAGCATTTT
v_gene: TRBV30; abundance: -; j_gene: TRBJ2-3; d_gene: TRBD2; CDR3aa: CAWELAGGPPITDTQYF; CDR3nt: TGTGCCTGGGAACTAGCGGGGGGCCCCCCTATCACAGATACGCAGTATTTT
v_gene: TRBV10-2; abundance: -; j_gene: TRBJ2-1; d_gene: TRBD1; CDR3aa: CASSVTGPLSPYNEQFF; CDR3nt: TGCGCCAGCAGTGTGACAGGGCCTTTGTCCCCCTACAATGAGCAGTTCTTC
v_gene: TRBV6-5; abundance: once; j_gene: TRBJ1-4; d_gene: -; CDR3aa: CASSYSGGLGEKLFF; CDR3nt: TGTGCCAGCAGTTACTCGGGGGGGCTGGGTGAAAAACTGTTTTTT
v_gene: TRBV5-3; abundance: -; j_gene: TRBJ1-2; d_gene: -; CDR3aa: CARSLASSGYTF; CDR3nt: TGTGCCAGAAGCTTGGCGTCGAGTGGCTACACCTTC
v_gene: TRBV20-1; abundance: once; j_gene: TRBJ1-2; d_gene: -; CDR3aa: CSARKEYGYTF; CDR3nt: TGCAGTGCTAGGAAGGAGTACGGCTACACCTTC
v_gene: TRBV3-1/TRBV3-2; abundance: once; j_gene: TRBJ2-3; d_gene: TRBD2; CDR3aa: CASSQGGGEGTDTQYF; CDR3nt: TGTGCCAGCAGCCAAGGCGGAGGGGAGGGGACAGATACGCAGTATTTT
v_gene: TRBV11-2; abundance: -; j_gene: TRBJ2-6; d_gene: -; CDR3aa: CASSERQVSGANVLTF; CDR3nt: TGTGCCAGCAGCGAGAGACAGGTCTCTGGGGCCAACGTCCTGACTTTC
v_gene: TRBV20-1; abundance: -; j_gene: TRBJ1-6; d_gene: -; CDR3aa: CSASRDSRPNSPLHF; CDR3nt: TGCAGTGCTAGTCGAGACTCGAGGCCTAATTCACCCCTCCACTTT
v_gene: TRBV27; abundance: -; j_gene: TRBJ1-6; d_gene: -; CDR3aa: CASSFSTDSPLHF; CDR3nt: TGTGCCAGCAGTTTTTCTACAGATTCACCCCTCCACTTT
v_gene: TRBV4-1; abundance: -; j_gene: TRBJ1-5; d_gene: -; CDR3aa: CASSQAPMGGPQPQHF; CDR3nt: TGCGCCAGCAGCCAAGCCCCGATGGGGGGGCCTCAGCCCCAGCATTTT
v_gene: TRBV11-2; abundance: -; j_gene: TRBJ1-2; d_gene: TRBD1; CDR3aa: CASSSSPGQLGYTF; CDR3nt: TGTGCCAGCAGCTCAAGTCCGGGACAGCTTGGCTACACCTTC
v_gene: TRBV2; abundance: -; j_gene: TRBJ1-2; d_gene: -; CDR3aa: CASSPTGRNNYGYTF; CDR3nt: TGTGCCAGCAGCCCCACAGGGCGAAATAACTATGGCTACACCTTC
v_gene: TRBV7-8; abundance: -; j_gene: TRBJ2-7; d_gene: TRBD1; CDR3aa: CASSTGGPGVYEQYF; CDR3nt: TGTGCCAGCAGCACAGGGGGTCCCGGAGTGTACGAGCAGTACTTC
v_gene: TRBV4-3; abundance: few; j_gene: TRBJ1-4; d_gene: TRBD1; CDR3aa: CASSQDGQGSNEKLFF; CDR3nt: TGCGCCAGCAGCCAAGATGGACAGGGGTCAAATGAAAAACTGTTTTTT
v_gene: TRBV3-1/TRBV3-2; abundance: -; j_gene: TRBJ2-1; d_gene: -; CDR3aa: CASSQDSPGRGSYNEQFF; CDR3nt: TGTGCCAGCAGCCAAGATTCCCCCGGCAGGGGTTCCTACAATGAGCAGTTCTTC
v_gene: TRBV4-2; abundance: -; j_gene: TRBJ2-7; d_gene: TRBD2; CDR3aa: CASSLGLSGVTYEQYF; CDR3nt: TGTGCCAGCAGCCTTGGTCTGAGCGGGGTCACCTACGAGCAGTACTTC
v_gene: TRBV5-5; abundance: -; j_gene: TRBJ2-5; d_gene: -; CDR3aa: CASSSGITQETQYF; CDR3nt: TGTGCCAGCAGCTCCGGGATCACCCAAGAGACCCAGTACTTC
v_gene: TRBV10-3; abundance: -; j_gene: TRBJ1-1; d_gene: TRBD1; CDR3aa: CAISAQGMVRTEAFF; CDR3nt: TGTGCCATCAGTGCACAGGGGATGGTCAGGACTGAAGCTTTCTTT
v_gene: TRBV4-1; abundance: -; j_gene: TRBJ1-4; d_gene: TRBD1; CDR3aa: CASSLDRSEKLFF; CDR3nt: TGCGCCAGCAGCCTGGACAGGAGCGAAAAACTGTTTTTT
v_gene: TRBV6-2/TRBV6-3; abundance: -; j_gene: TRBJ1-5; d_gene: -; CDR3aa: CASSYVEGLDGNQPQHF; CDR3nt: TGTGCCAGCAGTTACGTGGAGGGTCTCGACGGCAATCAGCCCCAGCATTTT
v_gene: TRBV3-1/TRBV3-2; abundance: -; j_gene: TRBJ2-3; d_gene: -; CDR3aa: CASSSWKGSTDTQYF; CDR3nt: TGTGCCAGCAGCTCCTGGAAGGGGAGCACAGATACGCAGTATTTT
v_gene: TRBV28; abundance: once; j_gene: TRBJ1-5; d_gene: -; CDR3aa: CASSRIARGQPQHF; CDR3nt: TGTGCCAGCAGTCGTATCGCTAGGGGACAGCCCCAGCATTTT
v_gene: TRBV7-2; abundance: -; j_gene: TRBJ2-3; d_gene: TRBD2; CDR3aa: CASSSSGATDTQYF; CDR3nt: TGTGCCAGCAGCTCAAGCGGGGCCACAGATACGCAGTATTTT
v_gene: TRBV3-1/TRBV3-2; abundance: -; j_gene: TRBJ1-1; d_gene: -; CDR3aa: CASGAATYTEAFF; CDR3nt: TGTGCCAGCGGAGCGGCCACCTACACTGAAGCTTTCTTT
v_gene: TRBV18; abundance: -; j_gene: TRBJ1-3; d_gene: -; CDR3aa: CASSRTGTDKNTIYF; CDR3nt: TGTGCCAGCTCACGCACAGGGACGGACAAAAACACCATATATTTT
v_gene: TRBV18; abundance: -; j_gene: TRBJ1-6; d_gene: TRBD1; CDR3aa: CASSPNSGTGADSPLHF; CDR3nt: TGTGCCAGCTCACCAAACTCTGGGACAGGGGCAGATTCACCCCTCCACTTT
v_gene: TRBV6-5; abundance: -; j_gene: TRBJ2-7; d_gene: TRBD1; CDR3aa: CASRTDRGDEQYF; CDR3nt: TGTGCCAGCAGGACCGACAGGGGAGACGAGCAGTACTTC
v_gene: TRBV18; abundance: -; j_gene: TRBJ2-6; d_gene: -; CDR3aa: CASSPRAGATGGANVLTF; CDR3nt: TGTGCCAGCTCACCACGGGCAGGGGCCACTGGGGGGGCCAACGTCCTGACTTTC
v_gene: TRBV2; abundance: -; j_gene: TRBJ2-7; d_gene: -; CDR3aa: CASRAFADEQYF; CDR3nt: TGTGCCAGCAGGGCATTTGCCGACGAGCAGTACTTC
v_gene: TRBV6-5; abundance: -; j_gene: TRBJ1-4; d_gene: -; CDR3aa: CASSYFSREKLFF; CDR3nt: TGTGCCAGCAGTTACTTTAGCCGCGAAAAACTGTTTTTT
v_gene: TRBV6-5; abundance: few; j_gene: TRBJ1-1; d_gene: TRBD1; CDR3aa: CAIQETGITEAFF; CDR3nt: TGTGCCATCCAAGAGACAGGGATAACTGAAGCTTTCTTT
v_gene: TRBV19; abundance: -; j_gene: TRBJ2-5; d_gene: TRBD2; CDR3aa: CASNSRAGDGETQYF; CDR3nt: TGTGCCAGTAACTCCCGAGCGGGGGATGGGGAGACCCAGTACTTC
v_gene: TRBV5-1; abundance: -; j_gene: TRBJ2-3; d_gene: -; CDR3aa: CASSLGVAGSTDTQYF; CDR3nt: TGCGCCAGCAGCTTGGGAGTCGCGGGTAGCACAGATACGCAGTATTTT
v_gene: TRBV7-9; abundance: -; j_gene: TRBJ1-1; d_gene: -; CDR3aa: CASLSRQMNTEAFF; CDR3nt: TGTGCCAGTCTATCAAGACAAATGAACACTGAAGCTTTCTTT
v_gene: TRBV9; abundance: -; j_gene: TRBJ2-7; d_gene: TRBD1; CDR3aa: CASSVEGQFYEQYF; CDR3nt: TGTGCCAGCAGCGTAGAGGGACAGTTCTACGAGCAGTACTTC
v_gene: TRBV12-3/TRBV12-4; abundance: -; j_gene: TRBJ1-2; d_gene: TRBD1; CDR3aa: CASSFDRVSGYTF; CDR3nt: TGTGCCAGCAGTTTCGACAGGGTGTCTGGCTACACCTTC
v_gene: TRBV12-5; abundance: once; j_gene: TRBJ1-3; d_gene: -; CDR3aa: CVSGRSGSGNTIYF; CDR3nt: TGTGTTAGTGGTCGTTCGGGCTCTGGAAACACCATATATTTT
v_gene: TRBV9; abundance: -; j_gene: TRBJ1-4; d_gene: -; CDR3aa: CASSSRGEKLFF; CDR3nt: TGTGCCAGCAGCTCAAGGGGAGAAAAACTGTTTTTT
v_gene: TRBV7-9; abundance: -; j_gene: TRBJ1-1; d_gene: -; CDR3aa: CASTNSGRGRLNTEAFF; CDR3nt: TGTGCCAGCACCAATTCCGGGAGGGGACGGTTGAACACTGAAGCTTTCTTT
v_gene: TRBV3-1/TRBV3-2; abundance: -; j_gene: TRBJ1-2; d_gene: TRBD1; CDR3aa: CASSQDPLGAGGNYGYTF; CDR3nt: TGTGCCAGCAGCCAAGATCCCTTGGGGGCAGGGGGTAACTATGGCTACACCTTC
v_gene: TRBV9; abundance: -; j_gene: TRBJ1-2; d_gene: -; CDR3aa: CASSVEGRGGYTF; CDR3nt: TGTGCCAGCAGCGTAGAGGGCAGGGGTGGCTACACCTTC
v_gene: TRBV15; abundance: -; j_gene: TRBJ2-1; d_gene: TRBD2; CDR3aa: CATSTSGLAGDNEQFF; CDR3nt: TGTGCCACCAGCACATCGGGACTAGCGGGGGACAATGAGCAGTTCTTC
v_gene: TRBV3-1/TRBV3-2; abundance: -; j_gene: TRBJ1-1; d_gene: TRBD1; CDR3aa: CASSQDRTGGLYTEAFF; CDR3nt: TGTGCCAGCAGCCAAGATCGCACAGGGGGTCTGTACACTGAAGCTTTCTTT
v_gene: TRBV11-2; abundance: -; j_gene: TRBJ1-1; d_gene: TRBD1; CDR3aa: CASSLVGQGEAFF; CDR3nt: TGTGCCAGCAGCTTAGTAGGACAGGGTGAAGCTTTCTTT
v_gene: TRBV6-2/TRBV6-3; abundance: -; j_gene: TRBJ2-2; d_gene: -; CDR3aa: CASSSGRNTGELFF; CDR3nt: TGTGCCAGCAGTTCTGGCAGGAACACCGGGGAGCTGTTTTTT
v_gene: TRBV6-5; abundance: -; j_gene: TRBJ1-5; d_gene: -; CDR3aa: CASESSGGGNQPQHF; CDR3nt: TGTGCCAGCGAGTCCTCGGGGGGGGGCAATCAGCCCCAGCATTTT
v_gene: TRBV18; abundance: once; j_gene: TRBJ1-4; d_gene: -; CDR3aa: CASSAGQTPNEKLFF; CDR3nt: TGTGCCAGCTCGGCCGGACAGACCCCTAATGAAAAACTGTTTTTT
v_gene: TRBV5-1; abundance: -; j_gene: TRBJ1-1; d_gene: -; CDR3aa: CASSLGRLNTEAFF; CDR3nt: TGCGCCAGCAGCTTGGGGCGGCTTAACACTGAAGCTTTCTTT
v_gene: TRBV5-5; abundance: -; j_gene: TRBJ1-5; d_gene: -; CDR3aa: CASSLEGEDQPQHF; CDR3nt: TGTGCCAGCAGCTTGGAAGGGGAGGATCAGCCCCAGCATTTT
v_gene: TRBV4-3; abundance: -; j_gene: TRBJ1-2; d_gene: TRBD1; CDR3aa: CASSQDLTGDYGYTF; CDR3nt: TGCGCCAGCAGCCAAGATTTAACAGGGGATTATGGCTACACCTTC